The 5 T cell receptor beta chains listed next were all sequenced from one sample in a study of beta chain features in type 1 diabetes. All of the isolated RNA was reverse transcribed, so expressed TCRB transcripts were sequenced. Profiled with immunoSEQ multiplex PCR; TCRdb holds only in-frame clones, not every one. The sample contains 65,000 to 100,000 clones, about a third of which appear only once. The sample taken for sequencing was stem cell memory CD4+ T cells from blood. The source of these receptors is a woman aged 18-29 years in good health.

Only a few counts were recorded for this clone. In the same sample, other DNA sequences code for this CDR3. The chain is built from TRBV29-1 and TRBJ1-1; no firm D call. The CDR3 has 13 amino acids. Germline V gene sequence: CDR1 SQVTM, CDR2 ANQGSEA. V lost 6 bases, J lost 0 bases, and 11 bases lay in between. The chain's CDR3 is CSVCKQVNTEAFF. The DNA for the CDR3 is TGCAGCGTGTGCAAACAAGTGAACACTGAAGCTTTCTTT.

This chain connects TRBV2 to TRBJ2-2; 8 bases map to TRBD2. The CDR3 spans 15 residues. Losses at the gene ends were 5 bases for V and 0 bases for J; bases not matched to a gene: 2. The germline CDR1 and CDR2 sequences are SNHLY and FYNNEI. The CDR3 DNA reads as TGTGCCAGCAGTCGAGCGGGGGCGAACACCGGGGAGCTGTTTTTT. Its protein is CASSRAGANTGELFF.

V gene TRBV18 combines with J gene TRBJ2-7; 10 nucleotides match TRBD1. The trim removed 4 bases at V and 2 bases at J, leaving 8 bases unmatched. CDR1 KGHSH and CDR2 LQKENI come from the germline V gene. The CDR3 extends over 16 amino acids. For the CDR3, the DNA is TGTGCCAGCTCACGAGGGGTAGGACAGGGGGCCTACGAGCAGTACTTC. Its protein is CASSRGVGQGAYEQYF. Combining the CDR3 with reference TRBV18 and TRBJ2-7 gives the whole variable domain NAGVMQNPRHLVRRRGQEARLRCSPMKGHSHVYWYRQLPEEGLKFMVYLQKENIIDESGMPKERFSAEFPKEGPSILRIQQVVRGDSAAYFCASSRGVGQGAYEQYFGPGTRLTVT.

The V gene is TRBV6-5, the J gene TRBJ1-2; a weak D match, TRBD1 (6 bases). Trimming removed 6 bases from V and 0 bases from J, with 14 bases in between. Germline-derived CDR1 and CDR2 are MNHEY and SVGAGI. The CDR3 length is 15 residues. In nucleotides, the CDR3 is TGTGCCAGCAGGACTACAGGGATCCCTAACTATGGCTACACCTTC. Its protein is CASRTTGIPNYGYTF.

The rearrangement joins TRBV5-1 to TRBJ1-1; TRBD1 aligns across 9 bases. With V trimmed by 4 bases and J by 4 bases, 5 bases remained unmatched. Germline-derived CDR1 and CDR2 are SGHRS and YFSETQ. The CDR3 contains 14 residues. In nucleotides, the CDR3 is TGCGCCAGCAGCGAAGGGACAGGGACCACTGAAGCTTTCTTT. Encoded protein: CASSEGTGTTEAFF. The full variable domain, with the rest looked up from reference TRBV5-1 and TRBJ1-1, is KAGVTQTPRYLIKTRGQQVTLSCSPISGHRSVSWYQQTPGQGLQFLFEYFSETQRNKGNFPGRFSGRQFSNSRSEMNVSTLELGDSALYLCASSEGTGTTEAFFGQGTRLTVV.